Here is one TCR beta chain with its context. Its antigen is not identified. The data are from a study of T cell repertoires in cytomegalovirus infection. About the research overall: Alongside well-studied HLA-B-restricted CMV epitopes, recently identified HLA-C-restricted CMV epitopes were also used.

The germline V gene has CDR1 MGHRA and CDR2 YSYEKL. This CDR3 region has 12 residues. V lost 0 bases and J 10 bases, leaving 8 bases between the germline ends. From the reads, TCRdb called clonotypes with MiXCR, one entry per CDR3 protein. The sample has about 89,000 distinct CDR3 sequences; about 29% are singletons. The TCR sequence derives from a human donor in good health (CMV status not recorded). Some clones in this sample may be carry-over from other donors' samples. The starting material was CD8+ T cells from cultured PBMCs, obtained from culture after CMV antigen stimulation. This chain joins TRBV4-1 and TRBJ2-3, with D tentatively TRBD1 or TRBD2 (6 bases each). CDR3 protein: CASSQEGGPQYF. The CDR3 nucleotides are TGCGCCAGCAGCCAAGAGGGGGGCCCGCAGTATTTT.